Presented here are 24 T cell receptor beta chains from one specimen sequenced in a study of T cells in Graves' hyperthyroidism and ophthalmopathy. Regions amplified from RNA transcripts were the TCR beta CDR3 regions. The TCR CDR3 was amplified in a first-round RT-PCR using the HTBI primer set. TCRdb re-analysed the multiplex PCR reads in MiXCR, keeping a single row per CDR3 protein. The table includes about 270,000 distinct CDR3 sequences, less than 30% detected once. Sequenced material: blood. Source of these receptors: a man aged 40-49 years with Graves' hyperthyroidism that later progressed to Graves' ophthalmopathy.

This clonotype was observed once. The chain combines TRBV11-1 with TRBJ2-7; possibly TRBD1 for D (5 bases). Germline-derived CDR1 and CDR2 are SGHAT and FQDESV (reference sequence). Trimming removed 1 base at V and 6 bases at J, with 16 bases between. CDR3 length: 15 residues. The CDR3 loop reads CASSLGQTGFPEQYF. The CDR3 DNA reads as TGTGCCAGCAGCTTAGGACAGACGGGTTTTCCCGAGCAGTACTTC.

This clonotype was recorded many times. The J gene is TRBJ1-2, the V gene TRBV20-1, with D perhaps matching TRBD1 (6 bases). Germline V gives CDR1 DFQATT, CDR2 SNEGSKA (reference sequence). Trimming pared 4 bases from V and 7 bases from J, leaving 19 bases between. The CDR3 extends over 14 amino acids. CDR3 residues: CSAIHREEGSGYTF. The CDR3 DNA follows: TGCAGTGCTATCCACAGGGAAGAGGGTAGTGGCTACACCTTC.

This clonotype was observed many times. J is TRBJ1-5 and V is TRBV28, with 8 bases identical to TRBD1. The J segment lost 7 bases and the V segment lost 5 bases, leaving 10 bases of the junction unmatched. Germline CDR1 reads MDHEN; CDR2 reads SYDVKM. The CDR3 is 15 amino acids. CDR3 region: CASSTPSRGLQPQHF. CDR3 bases: TGTGCCAGCAGTACCCCCAGCAGGGGGCTACAGCCCCAGCATTTT. The variable domain in full, completed from reference TRBV28 and TRBJ1-5, reads DVKVTQSSRYLVKRTGEKVFLECVQDMDHENMFWYRQDPGLGLRLIYFSYDVKMKEKGDIPEGYSVSREKKERFSLILESASTNQTSMYLCASSTPSRGLQPQHFGDGTRLSIL.

This clonotype was found many times. The rearrangement uses TRBV15 and TRBJ2-3; D remains ambiguous. The CDR3 runs to 11 residues. CDR1 LNHNV and CDR2 YYDKDF come from the germline V gene (reference sequence). Trimming pared 5 bases from V and 5 bases from J, leaving 5 bases between. CDR3 loop: CATSEEDTQYF. The CDR3 nucleotides are TGTGCCACCAGCGAGGAAGATACGCAGTATTTT. The full variable domain, in which reference TRBV15 and TRBJ2-3 provide the parts outside the CDR3, is DAMVIQNPRYQVTQFGKPVTLSCSQTLNHNVMYWYQQKSSQAPKLLFHYYDKDFNNEADTPDNFQSRRPNTSFCFLDIRSPGLGDTAMYLCATSEEDTQYFGPGTRLTVL.

This clonotype was counted between two and nine times. This chain uses TRBV15 with TRBJ2-5; D could derive from TRBD1 or TRBD2 (6 bases each). The CDR3 covers 14 residues. The V and J ends lost 0 bases and 4 bases respectively, with 9 bases between them. The germline gives CDR1 LNHNV, CDR2 YYDKDF (reference sequence). In DNA, the CDR3 is TGTGCCACCAGCAGAGATTCGGGGGCAGAGACCCAGTACTTC. Its protein is CATSRDSGAETQYF.

The CDR3 sequence: CASSFSRGVQYF. For the CDR3, the DNA is TGTGCCAGCAGTTTCTCAAGGGGGGTGCAGTACTTC. The chain has TRBV27 and TRBJ2-7, with D tentatively TRBD1 or TRBD2 (6 bases each). The germline V gene has CDR1 MNHEY and CDR2 SMNVEV (reference sequence). The germline V and J ends were trimmed by 3 bases and 9 bases, with 12 bases remaining between them. The CDR3 has 12 amino acids.

This clonotype has a count of ten or more. The genes are TRBV18 and TRBJ2-2, with D tentatively TRBD1 (6 bases). The CDR3 sequence is 15 residues long. CDR1 KGHSH and CDR2 LQKENI come from the germline V gene. V lost 6 bases, J lost 0 bases, and 11 bases lay in between. Here the CDR3 DNA reads TGTGCCAGCTCTCCGGGGACAACGAACACCGGGGAGCTGTTTTTT. It translates to CASSPGTTNTGELFF.

This chain joins TRBV12-3 or TRBV12-4 and TRBJ1-5, with D maybe TRBD1 (5 bases). This CDR3 region has 12 residues. Deletions cut 4 bases from V and 9 bases from J, with 10 bases between. CDR3 sequence (DNA): TGTGCCAGCAGTTCCAGGGTCTGGCCCCAGCATTTT. Residues: CASSSRVWPQHF.

This clonotype appeared many times. This chain joins TRBV30 and TRBJ1-1; weak D call: TRBD1 (5 bases). The V gene's germline CDR1 is GTSNPN and CDR2 SVGIG (reference sequence). There are 13 residues in the CDR3. V lost 3 bases, J lost 9 bases, and 17 bases lay in between. The chain's CDR3 is CAWRDPGRRKAFF. The CDR3 nucleotides read TGTGCCTGGAGAGACCCAGGGAGGAGGAAAGCTTTCTTT.

The chain links TRBV12-3 or TRBV12-4 to TRBJ1-5; TRBD1 is a possible D gene (6 bases). With 5 bases removed from V and 5 bases from J, the gap between germline ends came to 19 bases. This CDR3 region has 16 residues. The CDR3 nucleotides are TGTGCCAGCAGTAGGGGTGTAGGGGGGGGCGATCAGCCCCAGCATTTT. This encodes CASSRGVGGGDQPQHF.

At least ten counts were recorded for this clonotype. The rearrangement links TRBV6-1 to TRBJ2-7, with 9 positions matching TRBD1. The trim removed 2 bases at V and 6 bases at J, leaving 8 bases unmatched. The germline CDR1 and CDR2 sequences are MNHNS and SASEGT. The CDR3 is 15 residues long. The CDR3 DNA follows: TGTGCCAGCAGTGAACGGGACAGGGTCCATCTCGAGCAGTACTTC. Translating gives CASSERDRVHLEQYF.

The V and J genes are TRBV5-1 and TRBJ1-2; TRBD1 matches at 8 bases. The CDR3 extends over 13 amino acids. CDR1 and CDR2 from the germline V gene are SGHRS and YFSETQ. Unmatched junction bases numbered 5, after V lost 7 bases and J lost 3 bases. The CDR3 nucleotides read TGCGCCAGCGAAGGACAGGGAGACTATGGCTACACCTTC. Residues: CASEGQGDYGYTF.

This clonotype was recorded a few times. The V and J genes are TRBV12-3 or TRBV12-4 and TRBJ1-5; unclear D gene. Trimming pared 6 bases from V and 4 bases from J, leaving 13 bases between. The CDR3 extends over 14 amino acids. In DNA, the CDR3 is TGTGCCAGCAGGCTAAAGGCAGAGAATCAGCCCCAGCATTTT. This codes for CASRLKAENQPQHF.

The chain employs TRBV3-1 and TRBJ2-7; TRBD2 agrees at 7 bases. V shed 0 bases, J shed 6 bases, and the junction held 11 bases outside the gene matches. The CDR3 runs 16 residues. Germline V CDR1 and CDR2: LGHDT, YNNKEL (reference sequence). CDR3 in amino acids: CASSQEWRQPSGEQYF. The CDR3 region has the DNA TGTGCCAGCAGCCAAGAGTGGAGACAGCCTAGCGGCGAGCAGTACTTC.

This clonotype showed up many times. This chain uses TRBV20-1 with TRBJ2-7, with a tentative D call TRBD1 (5 bases). Germline CDR1 DFQATT, CDR2 SNEGSKA (reference sequence). V was pared by 0 bases and J by 12 bases, with 18 bases between. CDR3 length equals 13 residues. The CDR3 DNA reads TGCAGTGCTAGAGATTCACAGGACCTACCGCCGTACTTC. It encodes CSARDSQDLPPYF.

The table lists this clonotype with many counts. This chain connects TRBV28 to TRBJ1-1, with TRBD1 matching over 8 bases. The J segment lost 1 base and the V segment lost 5 bases, leaving 6 bases of the junction unmatched. CDR1 and CDR2 (germline): MDHEN, SYDVKM. The CDR3 length is 15 residues. The CDR3 is CASSPYRGRNTEAFF. The CDR3 DNA is TGTGCCAGCAGTCCGTACAGGGGGAGGAACACTGAAGCTTTCTTT. Supplemented by reference TRBV28 and TRBJ1-1, the full variable domain reads DVKVTQSSRYLVKRTGEKVFLECVQDMDHENMFWYRQDPGLGLRLIYFSYDVKMKEKGDIPEGYSVSREKKERFSLILESASTNQTSMYLCASSPYRGRNTEAFFGQGTRLTVV.

This chain connects TRBV7-9 to TRBJ2-7, with TRBD2 as a possible D gene (5 bases). V lost 0 bases, J lost 3 bases, and 12 bases lay in between. CDR3 length: 15 residues. Per the germline V gene, CDR1 is SEHNR and CDR2 is FQNEAQ (reference sequence). As DNA, the CDR3 is TGTGCCAGCAGCTTAGCGGGAGTAATAGGCTACGAGCAGTACTTC. It specifies CASSLAGVIGYEQYF.

Many counts were recorded for this clonotype. This sequence joins TRBV6-1 and TRBJ1-1; possibly TRBD1 for D (5 bases). CDR1 and CDR2 from the germline V gene are MNHNS and SASEGT. The CDR3 has 16 residues. V dropped 0 bases and J dropped 0 bases, with 11 bases sitting between them. CDR3 sequence: CASSEAFVRVNTEAFF. The CDR3, as DNA: TGTGCCAGCAGTGAAGCCTTCGTCAGGGTGAACACTGAAGCTTTCTTT.

The chain links TRBV12-3 or TRBV12-4 to TRBJ1-1; no clear D gene. Trimming cost V 9 bases and J 1 base, with 9 bases left between them. The CDR3 runs to 12 residues. The CDR3 protein is CASRGWNTEAFF. DNA of the CDR3: TGTGCCAGTCGAGGGTGGAACACTGAAGCTTTCTTT.

The rearrangement joins TRBV11-2 to TRBJ1-1, with D possibly TRBD1 on 6 matching bases. The V gene's germline CDR1 is SGHAT and CDR2 FQNNGV. Trimming pared 2 bases from V and 0 bases from J, leaving 10 bases between. The CDR3 is 15 residues long. CDR3 nucleotides: TGTGCCAGCAGCTTATGGCAGGGGATGAACACTGAAGCTTTCTTT. Its protein product is CASSLWQGMNTEAFF.

The gene calls are TRBV7-2 and TRBJ2-7; 8 bases fit TRBD2. Germline values: CDR1 SGHTA, CDR2 FQGNSA. With 8 bases clipped from V and 6 bases from J, the junction kept 12 bases outside the gene matches. This CDR3 is 14 amino acids long. CDR3 amino acids: CASAATPGRVEQYF. The CDR3 DNA reads as TGTGCCAGCGCCGCCACCCCCGGGAGGGTCGAGCAGTACTTC.

This clonotype showed up many times. This chain connects TRBV4-2 to TRBJ1-2; D is possibly TRBD1 (6 bases). The CDR3 contains 15 residues. Germline V CDR1 and CDR2: LGHNA, YNFKEQ. V was shortened by 1 base and J by 4 bases, with 13 bases between the two germline ends. CDR3 DNA sequence: TGTGCCAGCAGCCAAGCGGGTGGGGGCCTCTATGGCTACACCTTC. It specifies CASSQAGGGLYGYTF.

The table lists this clonotype with many counts. The V call is TRBV6-5, the J call TRBJ2-7, with 7 bases identical to TRBD1. This CDR3 has 14 residues. J gave up 5 bases and V 6 bases, and 10 bases lay outside the gene matches. Germline CDR1 is MNHEY and CDR2 is SVGAGI. In DNA form, the CDR3 reads TGTGCCAGCAGGCGACAGGGAACGGAGGACGAGCAGTACTTC. Residues: CASRRQGTEDEQYF.

The rearrangement links TRBV12-3 or TRBV12-4 to TRBJ1-2; no clear D. The CDR3 is 13 residues long. Between the trimmed V and J ends, which lost 6 bases and 3 bases, there was a span of 11 bases. This CDR3 reads CASRSPFDYGYTF. The CDR3 bases are TGTGCCAGCAGATCCCCCTTTGACTATGGCTACACCTTC.